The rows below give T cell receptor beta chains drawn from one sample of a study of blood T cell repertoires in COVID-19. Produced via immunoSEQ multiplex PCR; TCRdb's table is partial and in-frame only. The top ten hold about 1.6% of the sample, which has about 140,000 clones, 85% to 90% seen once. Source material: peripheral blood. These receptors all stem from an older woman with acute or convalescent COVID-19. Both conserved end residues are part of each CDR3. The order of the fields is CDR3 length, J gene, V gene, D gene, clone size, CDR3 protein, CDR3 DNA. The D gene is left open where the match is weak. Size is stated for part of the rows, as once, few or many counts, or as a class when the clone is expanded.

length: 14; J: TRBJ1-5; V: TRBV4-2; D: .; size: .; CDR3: CASSQGRLNQPQHF; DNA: TGTGCCAGCAGCCAAGGCAGGCTGAATCAGCCCCAGCATTTT
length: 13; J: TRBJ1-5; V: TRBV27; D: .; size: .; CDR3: CASSSPQGGPQHF; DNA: TGTGCCAGCAGTTCACCCCAGGGCGGGCCCCAGCATTTT
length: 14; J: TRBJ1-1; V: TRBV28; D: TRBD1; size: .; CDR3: CASSLMADRAEAFF; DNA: TGTGCCAGCAGTTTGATGGCCGACAGGGCGGAAGCTTTCTTT
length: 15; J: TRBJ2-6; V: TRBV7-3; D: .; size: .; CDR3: CASSTGIGGANVLTF; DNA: TGTGCCAGCAGTACGGGAATTGGTGGGGCCAACGTCCTGACTTTC
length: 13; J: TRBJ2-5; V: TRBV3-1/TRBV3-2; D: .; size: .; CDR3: CASSQKSLETQYF; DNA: TGTGCCAGCAGCCAAAAATCCCTGGAGACCCAGTACTTC
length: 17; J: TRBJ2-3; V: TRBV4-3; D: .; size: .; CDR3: CASSQERDIVFTDTQYF; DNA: TGCGCCAGCAGCCAAGAACGGGACATCGTCTTTACAGATACGCAGTATTTT
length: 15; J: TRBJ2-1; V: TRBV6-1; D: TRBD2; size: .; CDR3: CASSELGTSLHEQFF; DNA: TGTGCCAGCAGTGAATTGGGGACTAGTTTGCATGAGCAGTTCTTC
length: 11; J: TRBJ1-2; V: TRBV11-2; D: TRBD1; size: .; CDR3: CASSLGQGIYF; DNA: TGTGCCAGCAGCCTCGGACAGGGGATTTACTTC
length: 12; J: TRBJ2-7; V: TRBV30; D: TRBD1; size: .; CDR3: CAWGQGAHEQYF; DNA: TGTGCCTGGGGACAGGGGGCCCACGAGCAGTACTTC
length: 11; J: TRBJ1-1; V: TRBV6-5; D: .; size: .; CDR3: CASHVNTEAFF; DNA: TGTGCCAGCCATGTGAACACTGAAGCTTTCTTT
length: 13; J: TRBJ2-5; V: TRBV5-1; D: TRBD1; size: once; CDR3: CASLRDRSETQYF; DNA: TGCGCCAGTCTCCGGGACAGGTCAGAGACCCAGTACTTC
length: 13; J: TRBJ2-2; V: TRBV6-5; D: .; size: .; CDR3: CASTSAGTGELFF; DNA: TGTGCCAGCACCTCGGCGGGGACCGGGGAGCTGTTTTTT
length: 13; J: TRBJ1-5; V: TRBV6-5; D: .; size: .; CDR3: CASSSHSGQPQHF; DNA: TGTGCCAGCAGTTCCCATTCGGGTCAGCCCCAGCATTTT
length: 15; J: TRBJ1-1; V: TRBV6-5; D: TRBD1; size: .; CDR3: CASRGSWTGGTEAFF; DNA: TGTGCCAGCAGGGGCTCCTGGACAGGGGGCACTGAAGCTTTCTTT
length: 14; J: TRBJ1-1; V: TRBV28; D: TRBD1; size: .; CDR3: CASSLGQENTEAFF; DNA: TGTGCCAGCAGTTTGGGACAGGAAAACACTGAAGCTTTCTTT
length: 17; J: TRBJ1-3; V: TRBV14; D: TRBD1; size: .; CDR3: CASSQGGTVLSGNTIYF; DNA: TGTGCCAGCAGCCAAGGGGGGACAGTCCTCTCTGGAAACACCATATATTTT
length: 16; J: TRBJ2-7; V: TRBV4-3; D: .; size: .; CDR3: CASSQDWAGLSYEQYF; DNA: TGCGCCAGCAGCCAAGATTGGGCGGGCCTCTCCTACGAGCAGTACTTC
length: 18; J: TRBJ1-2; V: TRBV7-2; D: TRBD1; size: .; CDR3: CASSSVYVGSRQGEGYTF; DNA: TGTGCCAGCAGCTCAGTCTATGTCGGGTCCAGACAGGGGGAGGGCTACACCTTC
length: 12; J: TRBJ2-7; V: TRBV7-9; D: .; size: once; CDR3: CASRSFGYEQYF; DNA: TGTGCCAGCAGGTCATTCGGGTACGAGCAGTACTTC
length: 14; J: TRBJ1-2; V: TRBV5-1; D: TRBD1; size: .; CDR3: CASRHRTGNYGYTF; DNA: TGCGCCAGCAGGCATAGGACAGGGAACTATGGCTACACCTTC
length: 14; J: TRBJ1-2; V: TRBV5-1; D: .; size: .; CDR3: CASSETPGLEGYTF; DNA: TGCGCCAGCAGCGAAACGCCAGGGCTTGAGGGCTACACCTTC
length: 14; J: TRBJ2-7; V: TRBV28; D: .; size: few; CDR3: CASSLGGGLYEQYF; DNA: TGTGCCAGCAGTTTGGGGGGGGGCCTCTACGAGCAGTACTTC
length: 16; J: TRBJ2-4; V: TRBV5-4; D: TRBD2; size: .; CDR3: CASSQVGTSGGYIQYF; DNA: TGTGCCAGCAGCCAGGTCGGGACTAGCGGGGGGTACATTCAGTACTTC
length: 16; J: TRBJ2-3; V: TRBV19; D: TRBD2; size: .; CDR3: CASRSSYRGGPDTQYF; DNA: TGTGCCAGTAGATCTTCGTACCGGGGGGGTCCGGATACGCAGTATTTT
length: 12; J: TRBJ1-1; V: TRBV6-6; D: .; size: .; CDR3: CASRVTNTEAFF; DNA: TGTGCCAGCAGGGTGACAAACACTGAAGCTTTCTTT